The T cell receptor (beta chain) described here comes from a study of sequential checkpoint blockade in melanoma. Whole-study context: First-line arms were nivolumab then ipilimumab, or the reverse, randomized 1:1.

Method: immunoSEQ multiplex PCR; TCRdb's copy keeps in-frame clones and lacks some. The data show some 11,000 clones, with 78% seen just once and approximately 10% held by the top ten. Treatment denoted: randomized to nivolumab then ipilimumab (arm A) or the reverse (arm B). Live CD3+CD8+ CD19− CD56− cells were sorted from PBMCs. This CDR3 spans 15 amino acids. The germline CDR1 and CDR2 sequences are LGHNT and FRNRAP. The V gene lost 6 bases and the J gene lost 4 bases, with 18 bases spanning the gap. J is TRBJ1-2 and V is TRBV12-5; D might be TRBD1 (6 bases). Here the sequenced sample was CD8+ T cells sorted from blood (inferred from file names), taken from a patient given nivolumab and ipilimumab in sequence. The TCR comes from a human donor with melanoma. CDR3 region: CASGRGLDSSYGYTF. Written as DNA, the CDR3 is TGTGCTAGTGGCCGAGGGTTGGACAGCAGCTATGGCTACACCTTC.